A selection of T cell receptor beta chains follows, all from one sample in a study of T-cell reconstitution after alpha-beta-depleted transplantation in children. TCRdb reanalysed the PCR reads using MiXCR and keeps one entry per CDR3 protein. The table records approximately 350,000 distinct CDR3 sequences, 10% to 13% of them present only once. The source was PBMCs from the stem cell graft donor, collected from the stem cell graft. These receptors originate from a human donor who donated a stem cell graft to a child with acute lymphoblastic leukemia. CDR3s include the opening cysteine and the closing phenylalanine or tryptophan. The D gene is left open where the match is weak. Size is omitted from some rows. Given values are once, few, many or a class for expanded clones.

V gene	J gene	D gene	clone size	CDR3 protein	CDR3 DNA
TRBV20-1	TRBJ1-1	NA	few	CSAGTDYLAEAFF	TGCAGTGCTGGGACCGATTACTTGGCTGAAGCTTTCTTT
TRBV9	TRBJ1-2	NA	NA	CASSPTPSRGDVYGYTF	TGTGCCAGCAGCCCTACCCCAAGCAGGGGAGATGTCTATGGCTACACCTTC
TRBV7-2	TRBJ2-5	NA	many	CASSFMRAIQETQYF	TGTGCCAGCAGTTTCATGCGTGCGATCCAAGAGACCCAGTACTTC
TRBV6-5	TRBJ2-6	NA	NA	CASSYQPRSSGANVLTF	TGTGCCAGCAGTTATCAGCCGCGCAGCTCTGGGGCCAACGTCCTGACTTTC
TRBV4-2	TRBJ1-2	NA	NA	CASSQEGGAYGYTF	TGTGCCAGCAGCCAAGAAGGTGGGGCGTATGGCTACACCTTC
TRBV28	TRBJ1-1	NA	few	CASSLGGGGTEAFF	TGTGCCAGCTCTCTTGGGGGAGGCGGTACTGAAGCTTTCTTT
TRBV12-3/TRBV12-4	TRBJ2-5	TRBD2	many	CASSHPGTRRETQYF	TGTGCCAGCAGTCACCCCGGGACTAGGAGAGAGACCCAGTACTTC
TRBV5-1	TRBJ1-2	TRBD1	NA	CASSLDRGRDGYTF	TGCGCCAGCAGCTTGGACAGGGGTAGAGATGGCTACACCTTC
TRBV29-1	TRBJ2-1	TRBD1	few	CSVADRGGNNEQFF	TGCAGCGTTGCAGACAGGGGGGGAAACAATGAGCAGTTCTTC
TRBV5-1	TRBJ2-3	NA	few	CASRDTSDTQYF	TGCGCCAGCAGGGACACTTCAGATACGCAGTATTTT
TRBV6-2/TRBV6-3	TRBJ2-6	NA	NA	CASSTTGQGYSGANVLTF	TGTGCCAGCAGTACGACCGGGCAGGGGTACTCTGGGGCCAACGTCCTGACTTTC
TRBV5-6	TRBJ2-2	NA	many	CASSLAGGELFF	TGTGCCAGCAGCTTGGCAGGAGGGGAGCTGTTTTTT
TRBV9	TRBJ2-2	NA	NA	CASSAGVTGELFF	TGTGCCAGCAGCGCAGGGGTTACCGGGGAGCTGTTTTTT
TRBV2	TRBJ2-5	NA	few	CASNDPRRQETQYF	TGTGCCAGCAACGACCCTCGTAGGCAAGAGACCCAGTACTTC
TRBV6-2/TRBV6-3	TRBJ2-7	NA	NA	CASCRPGPCEQYF	TGTGCCAGCTGCAGACCGGGTCCATGCGAGCAGTACTTC
TRBV30	TRBJ1-2	TRBD1	few	CAWSAGQWSLQWGYTF	TGTGCCTGGAGCGCGGGACAGTGGAGTTTGCAGTGGGGCTACACCTTC
TRBV12-3/TRBV12-4	TRBJ2-6	TRBD1	NA	CASTQGQGGANVLTF	TGTGCCAGCACCCAGGGACAGGGTGGGGCCAACGTCCTGACTTTC
TRBV24-1	TRBJ2-1	TRBD2	NA	CATSDGNFSGSYNEQFF	TGTGCCACCAGTGATGGGAACTTTAGCGGGAGTTACAATGAGCAGTTCTTC
TRBV6-5	TRBJ2-7	NA	NA	CASSYFSGSWYEQYF	TGTGCCAGCAGTTACTTTTCCGGGAGTTGGTACGAGCAGTACTTC
TRBV5-1	TRBJ2-7	NA	NA	CASSLPPWGDYEQYF	TGCGCCAGCAGCTTGCCTCCATGGGGGGACTACGAGCAGTACTTC
TRBV28	TRBJ2-1	TRBD2	NA	CASRVLAEYYNEQFF	TGTGCCAGCAGGGTACTAGCGGAGTACTACAATGAGCAGTTCTTC
TRBV29-1	TRBJ2-5	TRBD2	few	CSVPWPSGSRQTQYF	TGCAGCGTCCCGTGGCCTAGCGGGAGTAGACAGACCCAGTACTTC
TRBV20-1	TRBJ1-1	NA	NA	CSVWSGEATEAFF	TGCAGTGTTTGGAGTGGGGAGGCCACTGAAGCTTTCTTT
TRBV20-1	TRBJ1-1	NA	NA	CSADRLRGTEAFF	TGCAGTGCTGACCGCCTCAGGGGCACTGAAGCTTTCTTT
TRBV7-8	TRBJ2-7	TRBD1	NA	CASSLGDSISYEQYF	TGTGCCAGCAGCTTAGGGGACAGTATCTCCTACGAGCAGTACTTC
TRBV5-1	TRBJ2-1	NA	NA	CASSLLNSDEQFF	TGCGCCAGCAGCTTGTTGAACTCGGATGAGCAGTTCTTC
TRBV27	TRBJ2-4	NA	NA	CASSRLYRAKNIQYF	TGTGCCAGCAGTAGGCTCTATCGGGCCAAAAACATTCAGTACTTC
TRBV12-3/TRBV12-4	TRBJ1-2	TRBD1	many	CASSGDRGKRGYTF	TGTGCCAGCAGTGGGGACAGGGGGAAACGTGGCTACACCTTC
TRBV5-1	TRBJ2-1	TRBD2	NA	CASSVSGRAGDEQFF	TGCGCCAGCAGCGTTAGCGGGAGGGCCGGTGATGAGCAGTTCTTC
TRBV6-2/TRBV6-3	TRBJ2-1	TRBD2	NA	CASSFGLAVEQFF	TGTGCCAGCAGTTTTGGACTAGCGGTTGAGCAGTTCTTC
TRBV5-1	TRBJ2-7	NA	few	CASSFGTGAEVREQYF	TGCGCCAGCAGCTTCGGAACGGGGGCGGAGGTTAGGGAGCAGTACTTC
TRBV5-1	TRBJ2-1	TRBD2	few	CASSVSGRPYNEQFF	TGCGCCAGCAGCGTTAGCGGGAGGCCTTACAATGAGCAGTTCTTC
TRBV7-2	TRBJ2-1	NA	NA	CASSGPRLGTGAAGRYNEQFF	TGTGCCAGCAGCGGTCCACGCCTCGGTACAGGGGCAGCGGGAAGATACAATGAGCAGTTCTTC
TRBV5-1	TRBJ2-5	NA	few	CASSPRTGEETQYF	TGCGCCAGCAGCCCCCGGACGGGGGAGGAGACCCAGTACTTC
TRBV5-1	TRBJ2-7	NA	NA	CASSLDLVREQYF	TGCGCCAGCAGCTTGGACCTAGTGCGTGAGCAGTACTTC
TRBV4-1	TRBJ2-1	NA	many	CASSGGRGERYNEQFF	TGCGCCAGCAGCGGTGGGCGAGGAGAGCGCTACAATGAGCAGTTCTTC
TRBV20-1	TRBJ2-1	TRBD2	NA	CSAPLGAGDHEQFF	TGCAGTGCCCCTCTGGGAGCGGGAGACCATGAGCAGTTCTTC
TRBV12-3/TRBV12-4	TRBJ2-2	NA	NA	CASSYSRSTGELFF	TGTGCCAGCAGTTATTCTAGATCCACCGGGGAGCTGTTTTTT
TRBV20-1	TRBJ2-3	NA	many	CSASPAAGTDTQYF	TGCAGTGCTAGTCCTGCCGCGGGCACAGATACGCAGTATTTT
TRBV7-2	TRBJ2-3	NA	many	CASSYEGRVRDTQYF	TGTGCCAGCAGCTATGAGGGGCGCGTACGCGATACGCAGTATTTT
TRBV7-2	TRBJ2-7	TRBD2	few	CASSLVAGGTRGEQYF	TGTGCCAGCAGCTTAGTAGCGGGAGGAACTAGGGGCGAGCAGTACTTC
TRBV5-1	TRBJ2-2	NA	NA	CASSGAAAETGELFF	TGCGCCAGCAGCGGTGCTGCGGCGGAGACCGGGGAGCTGTTTTTT
TRBV7-8	TRBJ2-3	NA	many	CASSSRGALGTDTQYF	TGTGCCAGCAGCTCCAGGGGGGCCCTAGGCACAGATACGCAGTATTTT
TRBV12-3/TRBV12-4	TRBJ2-2	TRBD2	few	CASSVGLAGVTGELFF	TGTGCCAGCAGTGTAGGACTAGCGGGAGTTACCGGGGAGCTGTTTTTT
TRBV5-1	TRBJ2-3	NA	NA	CASSPQGVSTDTQYF	TGCGCCAGCAGCCCACAGGGTGTGAGCACAGATACGCAGTATTTT
TRBV19	TRBJ2-3	TRBD1	NA	CASRGRGRGDTQYF	TGTGCCAGTAGGGGCAGGGGGCGCGGCGATACGCAGTATTTT
TRBV27	TRBJ2-1	TRBD2	NA	CASSRTSSGYNEQFF	TGTGCCAGCAGCCGTACTTCTAGCGGCTACAATGAGCAGTTCTTC
TRBV12-3/TRBV12-4	TRBJ1-4	TRBD1	few	CASSWAQGAGEKLFF	TGTGCCAGCAGTTGGGCGCAGGGGGCCGGGGAAAAACTGTTTTTT
TRBV29-1	TRBJ1-1	TRBD1	NA	CSAGQAVGGTEAFF	TGCAGCGCCGGACAGGCGGTTGGGGGCACTGAAGCTTTCTTT
TRBV27	TRBJ2-3	NA	few	CASSLWSMSDTQYF	TGTGCCAGCAGTTTATGGTCAATGTCAGATACGCAGTATTTT